The source of this T cell receptor beta chain is a study of blood T cell repertoires in COVID-19. Turning to the study itself: The United States, Italy and Spain supplied acute and convalescent COVID-19 samples. T cells, B-cell-depleted T cells, or PBMCs provided the cDNA or gDNA that served as material.

In the study's own analysis: Reference gene primer amplification yielded estimated nucleated cell counts. Produced via immunoSEQ multiplex PCR; TCRdb's table is partial and in-frame only. That table gives V, J and clone size, and the DNA gave D and trimming. Of roughly 120,000 clones listed, under 85% were seen once; the top ten hold 12%. The V gene's germline CDR1 is MNHNY and CDR2 SVGAGI (reference sequence). The CDR3 consists of 16 residues. Trimming took 0 bases from V and 8 from J, leaving 14 bases between them. The V and J genes are TRBV6-6 and TRBJ1-6; possible D gene TRBD1, 5 bases. Sequencing used peripheral blood. This TCR was sampled from a woman aged 55-69 years with acute or convalescent COVID-19. Written as DNA, the CDR3 is TGTGCCAGCAGTTACTCTATAGGGACTCAGGATTCACCCCTCCACTTT. Translation gives CASSYSIGTQDSPLHF.